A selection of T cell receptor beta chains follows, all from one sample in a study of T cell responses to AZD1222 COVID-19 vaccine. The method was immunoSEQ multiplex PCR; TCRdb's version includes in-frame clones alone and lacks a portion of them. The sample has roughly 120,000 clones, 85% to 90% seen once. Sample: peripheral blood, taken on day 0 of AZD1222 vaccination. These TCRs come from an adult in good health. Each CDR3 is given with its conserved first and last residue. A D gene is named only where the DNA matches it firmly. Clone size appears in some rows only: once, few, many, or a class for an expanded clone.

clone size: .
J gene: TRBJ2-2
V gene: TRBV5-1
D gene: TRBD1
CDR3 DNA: TGCGCCAGCAGGAGGACTACAGGGGGAACCGGGGAGCTGTTTTTT
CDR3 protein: CASRRTTGGTGELFF

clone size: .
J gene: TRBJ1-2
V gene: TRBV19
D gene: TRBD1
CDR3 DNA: TGTGCCAGTGAGCCCGGGACAGGGTACTATGGCTACACCTTC
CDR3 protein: CASEPGTGYYGYTF

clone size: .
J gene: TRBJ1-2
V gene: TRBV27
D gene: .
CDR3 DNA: TGTGCCAGCAGTTTATCGTGGGGGGGCGCAGGGTATGGCTACACCTTC
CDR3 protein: CASSLSWGGAGYGYTF

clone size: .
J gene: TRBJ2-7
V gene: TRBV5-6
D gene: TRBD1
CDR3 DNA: TGTGCCAGCAGCTTGGGGCTAGGGACAGGGGGTTACTTC
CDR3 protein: CASSLGLGTGGYF

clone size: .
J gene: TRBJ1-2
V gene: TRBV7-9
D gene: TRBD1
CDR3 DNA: TGTGCCAGCAGCCGAAGACAGGGGATTAACTATGGCTACACCTTC
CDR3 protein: CASSRRQGINYGYTF

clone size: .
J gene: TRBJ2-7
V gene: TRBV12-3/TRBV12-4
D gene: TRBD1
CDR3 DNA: TGTGCCAGCAGTTTGCAGGGGGCCTACGAGCAGTACTTC
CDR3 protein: CASSLQGAYEQYF

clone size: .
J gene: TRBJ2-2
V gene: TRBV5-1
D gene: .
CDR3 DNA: TGCGCCAGCAGCTTGGGGGTGGCGAACACCGGGGAGCTGTTTTTT
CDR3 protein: CASSLGVANTGELFF

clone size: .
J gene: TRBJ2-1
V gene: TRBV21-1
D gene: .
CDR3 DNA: TGTGCCAGCAGCTCAAGACGGGGATTTCGGGGCCCCATGGCCCGATCCTACAATGAGCAGTTCTTC
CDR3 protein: CASSSRRGFRGPMARSYNEQFF

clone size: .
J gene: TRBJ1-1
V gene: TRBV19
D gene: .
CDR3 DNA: TGTGCCAGTAGTATTGGAGGGGTGAACACTGAAGCTTTCTTT
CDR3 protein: CASSIGGVNTEAFF

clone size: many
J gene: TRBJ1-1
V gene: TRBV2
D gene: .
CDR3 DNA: TGTGCCAGCTGGACCGACGGGTGGGGGAACACTGAAGCTTTCTTT
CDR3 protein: CASWTDGWGNTEAFF

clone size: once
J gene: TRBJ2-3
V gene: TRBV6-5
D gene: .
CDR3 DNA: TGTGCCAGCAGGCTAGGCGATACGCAGTATTTT
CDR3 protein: CASRLGDTQYF

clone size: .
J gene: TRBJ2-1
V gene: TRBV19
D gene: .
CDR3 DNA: TGTGCCAGTAGTCCGATGGGGACCTCCTACAATGAGCAGTTCTTC
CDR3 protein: CASSPMGTSYNEQFF

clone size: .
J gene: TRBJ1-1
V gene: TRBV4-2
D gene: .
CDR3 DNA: TGTGCCAGCAGCCAAGAGAGTGGACCGGGACCTCGGAACACTGAAGCTTTCTTT
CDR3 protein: CASSQESGPGPRNTEAFF

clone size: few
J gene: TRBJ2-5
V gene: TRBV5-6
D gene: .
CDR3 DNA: TGTGCCAGCAGCTTGGCCGGTTTCCAAGAGACCCAGTACTTC
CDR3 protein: CASSLAGFQETQYF

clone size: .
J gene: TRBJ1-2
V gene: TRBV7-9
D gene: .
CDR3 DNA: TGTGCCAGCAGCTTAATCGACGGATACTACACCTTC
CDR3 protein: CASSLIDGYYTF

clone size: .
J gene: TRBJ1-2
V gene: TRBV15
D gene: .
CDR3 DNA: TGTGCCACCAGCAGAGACAGGGTCACTAACTATGGCTACACCTTC
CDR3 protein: CATSRDRVTNYGYTF

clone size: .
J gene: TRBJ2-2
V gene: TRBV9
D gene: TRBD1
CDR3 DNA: TGTGCCAGCAGCCCCACGGGACAGGGTAGGAACACCGGGGAGCTGTTTTTT
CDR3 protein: CASSPTGQGRNTGELFF

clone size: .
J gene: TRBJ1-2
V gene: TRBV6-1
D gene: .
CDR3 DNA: TGTGCCAGCAGTGAAGAGCAACCCCGGGTCTATGGCTACACCTTC
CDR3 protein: CASSEEQPRVYGYTF

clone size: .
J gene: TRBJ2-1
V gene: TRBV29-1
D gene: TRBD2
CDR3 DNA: TGCAGCGTTGAAGATAGGACTAGCGGGAGTAGTGAGCAGTTCTTC
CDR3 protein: CSVEDRTSGSSEQFF

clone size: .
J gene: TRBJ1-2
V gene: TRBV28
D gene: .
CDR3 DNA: TGTGCCAGCAGCCCTGACGGCGCGCCCTACGGCTACACCTTC
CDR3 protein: CASSPDGAPYGYTF

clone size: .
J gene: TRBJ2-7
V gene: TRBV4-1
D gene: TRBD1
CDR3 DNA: TGCGCCAGCAGCCTCCGACAGGGTCGGACCTACGAGCAGTACTTC
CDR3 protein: CASSLRQGRTYEQYF

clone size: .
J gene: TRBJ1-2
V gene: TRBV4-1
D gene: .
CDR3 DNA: TGCGCCAGCAGCCCGACACCGCACTATGGCTACACCTTC
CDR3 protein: CASSPTPHYGYTF

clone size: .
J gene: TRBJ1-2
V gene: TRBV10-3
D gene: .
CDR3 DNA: TGTGCCATCAGTGTACAGGGCGCGCTGGGGTCTGGCTACACCTTC
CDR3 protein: CAISVQGALGSGYTF

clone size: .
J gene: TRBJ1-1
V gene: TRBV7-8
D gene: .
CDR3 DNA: TGTGCCAGCAGCTATATTGGGGACAAAGCTGGGGCTTTCTTT
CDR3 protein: CASSYIGDKAGAFF

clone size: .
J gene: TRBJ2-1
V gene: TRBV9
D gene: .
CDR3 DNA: TGTGCCAGCAGCGCAACACAGGGTTCCAATGAGCAGTTCTTC
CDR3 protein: CASSATQGSNEQFF

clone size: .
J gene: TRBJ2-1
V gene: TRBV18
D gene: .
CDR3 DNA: TGTGCCAGCTCGGGTGGGGGCTCTCGGGATGAGCAGTTCTTC
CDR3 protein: CASSGGGSRDEQFF

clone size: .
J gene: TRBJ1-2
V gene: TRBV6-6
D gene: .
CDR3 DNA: TGTGCCAGCGGTAATAACTATGGCTACACCTTC
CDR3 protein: CASGNNYGYTF

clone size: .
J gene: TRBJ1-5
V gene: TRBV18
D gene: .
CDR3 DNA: TGTGCCAGCTCACCAAGAGGAGGCCGGTACGGGCCCCAGCATTTT
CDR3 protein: CASSPRGGRYGPQHF

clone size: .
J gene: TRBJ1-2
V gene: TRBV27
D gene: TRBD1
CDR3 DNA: TGTGCCAGCAGTTTAGTGGCAGGGGGTAACTATGGCTACACCTTC
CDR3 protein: CASSLVAGGNYGYTF

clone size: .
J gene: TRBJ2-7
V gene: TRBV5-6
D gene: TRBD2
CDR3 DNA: TGTGCCAGCAGCTTGGAAGGGGAGGGCGAGCAGTACTTC
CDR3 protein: CASSLEGEGEQYF

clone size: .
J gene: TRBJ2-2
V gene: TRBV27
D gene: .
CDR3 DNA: TGTGCCAGCAGTCTCGTTGGCGGTCCCGGGGAGCTGTTTTTT
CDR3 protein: CASSLVGGPGELFF

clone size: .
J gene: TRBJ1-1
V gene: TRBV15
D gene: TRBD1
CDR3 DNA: TGTGCCACCAGCCCACGACGGGACAGGGGACGAACTTTGACTGAAGCTTTCTTT
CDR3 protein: CATSPRRDRGRTLTEAFF

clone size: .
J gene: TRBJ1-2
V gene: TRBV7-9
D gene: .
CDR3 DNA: TGTGCCAGCAGCCCCGGAGCGAGGGTGGGGGGCTACACCTTC
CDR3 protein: CASSPGARVGGYTF

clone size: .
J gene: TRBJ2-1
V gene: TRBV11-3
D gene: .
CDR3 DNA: TGTGCCAGCAGCTTAGGTGGTGCGAGGAGGAACAATGAGCAGTTCTTC
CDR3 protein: CASSLGGARRNNEQFF

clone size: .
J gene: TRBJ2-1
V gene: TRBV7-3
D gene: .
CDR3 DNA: TGTGCCAGCAGCTTAACCGGGGATGAGCAGTTCTTC
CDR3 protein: CASSLTGDEQFF

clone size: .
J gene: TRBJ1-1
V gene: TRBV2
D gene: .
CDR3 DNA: TGTGCCAGCAGAAAAGAGGGGGGGTCTAACACTGAAGCTTTCTTT
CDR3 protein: CASRKEGGSNTEAFF

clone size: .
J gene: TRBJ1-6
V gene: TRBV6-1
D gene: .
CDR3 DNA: TGTGCCAGCAGTGAAGGGGGTGGCGGTTCACCCCTCCACTTT
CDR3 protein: CASSEGGGGSPLHF

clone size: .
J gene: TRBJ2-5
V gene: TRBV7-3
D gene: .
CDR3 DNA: TGTGCCAGCAGCCAGGGAAATCAAGAGACCCAGTACTTC
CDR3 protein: CASSQGNQETQYF

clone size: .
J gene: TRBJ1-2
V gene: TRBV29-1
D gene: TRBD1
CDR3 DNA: TGCAGCGTGGGGACAGGGGGCGCGGGTAACTATGGCTACACCTTC
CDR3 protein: CSVGTGGAGNYGYTF

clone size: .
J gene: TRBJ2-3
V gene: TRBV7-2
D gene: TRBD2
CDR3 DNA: TGTGCCAGCAGCTCCTATAGCGGGGGCACAGATACGCAGTATTTT
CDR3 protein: CASSSYSGGTDTQYF

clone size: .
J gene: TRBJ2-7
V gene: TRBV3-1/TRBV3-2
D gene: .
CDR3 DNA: TGTGCCAGCAGCCAAGATCTAGGGACCGTTTCCTACGAGCAGTACTTC
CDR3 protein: CASSQDLGTVSYEQYF

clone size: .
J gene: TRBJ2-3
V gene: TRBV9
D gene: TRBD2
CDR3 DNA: TGTGCCAGCAGCGTGGGGCGGGAGGTGGGAGATACGCAGTATTTT
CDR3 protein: CASSVGREVGDTQYF

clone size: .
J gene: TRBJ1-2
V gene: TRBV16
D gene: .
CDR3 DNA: TGTGCCAGCAGCCAATCGCAGGGACCCTATGGCTACACCTTC
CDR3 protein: CASSQSQGPYGYTF

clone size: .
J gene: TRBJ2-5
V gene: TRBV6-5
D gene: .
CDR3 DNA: TGTGCCAGCAGTCCCCTGGGGGCGTACCAAGAGACCCAGTACTTC
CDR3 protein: CASSPLGAYQETQYF

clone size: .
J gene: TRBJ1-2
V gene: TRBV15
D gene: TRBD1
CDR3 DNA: TGTGCCTCGGGACAGAGCAACTATGGCTACACCTTC
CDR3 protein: CASGQSNYGYTF